A single sample gave rise to the 5 T cell receptor beta chains below, sequenced in a study of CD8 T cells in Susac syndrome. Random-hexamer reverse transcription was applied to about 0.45 to 1 ug RNA. Via MiXCR, TCRdb re-called the immunoSEQ multiplex PCR reads, giving one row per CDR3 protein. The table records approximately 90,000 distinct CDR3 sequences, approximately 92% of them present only once. Material: CD8+ T cells from PBMCs. The receptors shown here come from a human donor in good health.

The CDR3 sequence is CASSLGPINTIYF. In DNA form, the CDR3 reads TGTGCCAGCAGTCTCGGGCCTATAAACACCATATATTTT. The V and J genes are TRBV6-5 and TRBJ1-3; the D is unclear. Per the germline V gene, CDR1 is MNHEY and CDR2 is SVGAGI. The CDR3 covers 13 residues. Trimming cost V 5 bases and J 6 bases, with 11 bases left between them.

CDR3: CASSQEAATHEQFF. CDR3 DNA: TGTGCCAGCAGCCAAGAGGCGGCTACCCATGAGCAGTTCTTC. The gene calls are TRBV14 and TRBJ2-1; unclear D gene. The germline V gene encodes CDR1 SGHDN and CDR2 FVKESK. The CDR3 has 14 amino acids. V lost 0 bases and J 8 bases, leaving 11 bases between the germline ends.

The rearrangement links TRBV29-1 to TRBJ2-7; D call uncertain. The CDR3 contains 10 residues. CDR1 is SQVTM and CDR2 is ANQGSEA in the germline V gene. The germline V and J ends were trimmed by 6 bases and 7 bases, with 10 bases remaining between them. In DNA form, the CDR3 reads TGCAGCGTCCTGGGAAGGGAGCAGTACTTC. This sequence encodes CSVLGREQYF.

The V and J genes are TRBV29-1 and TRBJ2-7, with 8 bases fitting TRBD1. CDR3 size: 15 residues. V gave up 5 bases and J gave up 0 bases; unmatched junction bases: 9. Per germline, CDR1 SQVTM and CDR2 ANQGSEA. The CDR3: CSVNQGAPSSYEQYF. CDR3 coding DNA: TGCAGCGTTAATCAGGGGGCTCCCTCCTCCTACGAGCAGTACTTC.

V and J are TRBV5-4 and TRBJ1-1; D is perhaps TRBD1 (5 bases). Germline-derived CDR1 and CDR2 are SGHNT and YYREEE (reference sequence). The CDR3 runs 14 residues. Between the trimmed V and J ends, which lost 1 base and 5 bases, there was a span of 12 bases. CDR3 region: CASSLKGFGTEAFF. CDR3 nucleotide sequence: TGTGCCAGCAGCTTGAAGGGGTTCGGGACTGAAGCTTTCTTT.